A selection of T cell receptor beta chains follows, all from one sample in a study of CD8+ T cells in alopecia areata. The method was immunoSEQ multiplex PCR; TCRdb's version includes in-frame clones alone and lacks a portion of them. Of about 200,000 clones listed, about 61% are singletons. The sequenced material came from CD8+ T cells sorted from blood. These receptors were collected from a human donor in good health. Both conserved end residues are part of each CDR3. Each record gives: J gene, clone size, D gene, V gene, CDR3 protein, CDR3 DNA. The D gene is left open where the match is weak. The size entry is marked missing in some rows and otherwise reads once, few, many or a size class.

J gene: TRBJ2-3
clone size: -
D gene: -
V gene: TRBV6-5
CDR3 protein: CASSAPSKSTQYF
CDR3 DNA: TGTGCCAGCAGTGCCCCCTCCAAAAGTACGCAGTATTTT

J gene: TRBJ1-2
clone size: -
D gene: -
V gene: TRBV29-1
CDR3 protein: CSVGGGSSYGYTF
CDR3 DNA: TGCAGCGTTGGTGGAGGCAGTAGCTATGGCTACACCTTC

J gene: TRBJ2-7
clone size: -
D gene: -
V gene: TRBV10-2
CDR3 protein: CASSSGPGGYEQYF
CDR3 DNA: TGCGCCAGCAGCAGCGGGCCGGGCGGCTACGAGCAGTACTTC

J gene: TRBJ2-5
clone size: -
D gene: TRBD2
V gene: TRBV4-1
CDR3 protein: CASSSGPVTSGREQETQYF
CDR3 DNA: TGCGCCAGCAGCTCCGGTCCAGTGACTAGCGGGAGGGAGCAAGAGACCCAGTACTTC

J gene: TRBJ1-2
clone size: -
D gene: -
V gene: TRBV14
CDR3 protein: CASSQVAGPSNYGYTF
CDR3 DNA: TGTGCCAGCAGCCAAGTAGCCGGGCCGAGTAACTATGGCTACACCTTC

J gene: TRBJ2-3
clone size: -
D gene: -
V gene: TRBV29-1
CDR3 protein: CSVLFGRRDRDTQYF
CDR3 DNA: TGCAGCGTCCTTTTTGGGCGGCGCGATAGGGATACGCAGTATTTT

J gene: TRBJ1-4
clone size: once
D gene: -
V gene: TRBV9
CDR3 protein: CAVVLLADEKLFF
CDR3 DNA: TGTGCCGTAGTTCTCCTAGCGGATGAAAAACTGTTTTTT

J gene: TRBJ1-2
clone size: -
D gene: TRBD1
V gene: TRBV29-1
CDR3 protein: CSVEDQDRAYGYTF
CDR3 DNA: TGCAGCGTTGAAGATCAGGACAGGGCCTATGGCTACACCTTC

J gene: TRBJ2-3
clone size: few
D gene: TRBD1
V gene: TRBV27
CDR3 protein: CASSYWDRGTGDTQYF
CDR3 DNA: TGTGCCAGCAGTTACTGGGACAGGGGCACTGGAGATACGCAGTATTTT

J gene: TRBJ2-7
clone size: -
D gene: -
V gene: TRBV4-2
CDR3 protein: CASSQELHYEQYF
CDR3 DNA: TGTGCCAGCAGCCAAGAGCTGCACTACGAGCAGTACTTC

J gene: TRBJ2-6
clone size: -
D gene: -
V gene: TRBV14
CDR3 protein: CASSLRSGANVLTF
CDR3 DNA: TGTGCCAGCAGCCTCCGCTCTGGGGCCAACGTCCTGACTTTC

J gene: TRBJ2-2
clone size: -
D gene: -
V gene: TRBV25-1
CDR3 protein: CASSDGGELFF
CDR3 DNA: TGTGCCAGCAGTGACGGCGGGGAGCTGTTTTTT

J gene: TRBJ1-2
clone size: few
D gene: -
V gene: TRBV4-1
CDR3 protein: CASSQFRGGSGYTF
CDR3 DNA: TGCGCCAGCAGCCAATTCCGGGGGGGAAGTGGCTACACCTTC

J gene: TRBJ2-3
clone size: few
D gene: -
V gene: TRBV5-4
CDR3 protein: CASSLTDTQYF
CDR3 DNA: TGTGCCAGCAGCCTGACTGATACGCAGTATTTT

J gene: TRBJ2-5
clone size: -
D gene: TRBD2
V gene: TRBV27
CDR3 protein: CASSLSWRGAAETQYF
CDR3 DNA: TGTGCCAGCAGTTTATCGTGGCGGGGGGCCGCGGAGACCCAGTACTTC

J gene: TRBJ1-1
clone size: few
D gene: -
V gene: TRBV15
CDR3 protein: CATSREEGGFEAFF
CDR3 DNA: TGTGCCACCAGCAGAGAGGAGGGGGGCTTTGAAGCTTTCTTT

J gene: TRBJ2-2
clone size: few
D gene: TRBD2
V gene: TRBV6-5
CDR3 protein: CASSTPSGVTGELFF
CDR3 DNA: TGTGCCAGCAGTACCCCTAGCGGGGTTACCGGGGAGCTGTTTTTT

J gene: TRBJ2-7
clone size: -
D gene: TRBD1
V gene: TRBV29-1
CDR3 protein: CSVAGTDYEQYF
CDR3 DNA: TGCAGCGTTGCCGGGACAGACTACGAGCAGTACTTC

J gene: TRBJ2-1
clone size: -
D gene: -
V gene: TRBV4-1
CDR3 protein: CASSPRDSNEQFF
CDR3 DNA: TGCGCCAGCAGCCCCCGGGACTCCAATGAGCAGTTCTTC

J gene: TRBJ1-1
clone size: few
D gene: -
V gene: TRBV7-6
CDR3 protein: CASSSSGARAFF
CDR3 DNA: TGTGCCAGCAGCTCGTCGGGGGCTCGAGCTTTCTTT

J gene: TRBJ2-2
clone size: few
D gene: -
V gene: TRBV7-9
CDR3 protein: CASSPEAAFQAGELFF
CDR3 DNA: TGTGCCAGCAGCCCAGAGGCGGCATTTCAGGCCGGGGAGCTGTTTTTT

J gene: TRBJ1-1
clone size: -
D gene: TRBD1
V gene: TRBV4-1
CDR3 protein: CASSQGRTGGRNTEAFF
CDR3 DNA: TGCGCCAGCAGCCAAGGACGGACAGGGGGCCGGAACACTGAAGCTTTCTTT

J gene: TRBJ1-5
clone size: -
D gene: -
V gene: TRBV5-6
CDR3 protein: CASSLGGGQGQPQHF
CDR3 DNA: TGTGCCAGCAGCTTGGGAGGTGGGCAAGGGCAGCCCCAGCATTTT

J gene: TRBJ2-1
clone size: few
D gene: TRBD2
V gene: TRBV2
CDR3 protein: CASRETLTSGGANFDEQFF
CDR3 DNA: TGTGCCAGCAGAGAGACCCTGACTAGCGGCGGAGCGAATTTCGATGAGCAGTTCTTC

J gene: TRBJ2-5
clone size: few
D gene: -
V gene: TRBV13
CDR3 protein: CASSYGGGKGGETQYF
CDR3 DNA: TGTGCCAGCAGCTACGGTGGAGGGAAGGGAGGAGAGACCCAGTACTTC

J gene: TRBJ1-2
clone size: -
D gene: -
V gene: TRBV15
CDR3 protein: CATSPRTDYYGYTF
CDR3 DNA: TGTGCCACCAGCCCGAGGACGGACTACTATGGCTACACCTTC

J gene: TRBJ2-5
clone size: -
D gene: -
V gene: TRBV25-1
CDR3 protein: CACNQGRKTQYF
CDR3 DNA: TGTGCCTGCAATCAGGGGAGAAAGACCCAGTACTTC

J gene: TRBJ2-7
clone size: -
D gene: -
V gene: TRBV27
CDR3 protein: CASSIVMATSSYEQYF
CDR3 DNA: TGTGCCAGCAGCATCGTGATGGCTACAAGCTCCTACGAGCAGTACTTC

J gene: TRBJ2-7
clone size: -
D gene: -
V gene: TRBV5-6
CDR3 protein: CASSLAATYEQYF
CDR3 DNA: TGTGCCAGCAGCTTGGCGGCGACCTACGAGCAGTACTTC